This T cell receptor (beta chain) was found in a study of blood T cell repertoires in COVID-19 (dated by TCRdb to 2020 to 2021). Background for the entire study: Samples covering the acute and convalescent phases of COVID-19 were provided by collaborators in the United States, Italy and Spain. Where HLA class I and class II types were available, the types were taken from metadata supplied by the sample provider, not from assay-based typing. Subjects who had been exposed to COVID-19, were actively infected with it, or had recovered from it provided the deeply sampled blood TCRbeta repertoires that made up the dataset. The prospective study material was composed of cDNA or gDNA derived from T cells, B-cell-depleted T cells, or PBMCs. The repertoires were released in a freely available public database intended as a resource for research on the immune response to SARS-CoV-2. Nearly every sample came with metadata listing a de-identified subject ID, COVID-19 status, age in years and sex. The samples were drawn from two sources: the first 160 participants of the ongoing ImmuneRACE study, and over 950 subjects contributed by 6 global collaborators. What the research found in general, with its limitations: How much clinical and demographic metadata was included differed by source and by participant, and the metadata was provided uncurated.

In Seattle, one collaborating source enrolled patients while the infection was active and tracked those patients longitudinally over the course of disease. Each collaborating institution followed its own protocols to collect whole blood in K2EDTA tubes. For TCRbeta analysis, collaborators shipped samples in one of three forms: frozen whole blood, isolated PBMCs, or DNA extracted from either of those sample types. Including the terminal cysteine and phenylalanine, the CDR3 comprises 15 residues. CDR3 DNA is the only sequence kept; it has 45 bases, read in frame from the first base. CDR1 MNHEY and CDR2 SVGAGI were looked up in the germline V gene. Trimmed from V: 5 bases; trimmed from J: 5 bases; junction bases lacking a gene match: 10. TCRbeta CDR3 regions were amplified from genomic DNA using the immunoSEQ Assay, a bias-controlled multiplex PCR. Per the source publication's procedure: The number of nucleated cells in each sample was estimated by amplification of reference gene primers within the assay. To quantify the absolute abundance of each unique TCRbeta CDR3 rearrangement, sequence reads were collapsed and filtered. For each sample, productive Simpson clonality was calculated by taking the square root of Simpson's diversity index across productive rearrangements. TCRdb mirrors the immuneACCESS table, restricted to in-frame sequences. Some clones are absent from its copies; in checked studies, under half trace to an unresolved V gene, and the reason for the others is unknown. From that table come the V and J calls and clone size; the DNA was used to work out D and trimming. For this sample the table gives fewer than 350,000 clones, of which roughly 90% were detected only once. The top ten clonotypes cover 10% to 15% of the sample.

To note about this clone: The antigen it recognizes is unknown. Nothing much larger sits one base from this clone, and base qualities are not available.

The clonotype comes from a woman aged 70 to 79 with COVID-19, enrolled during active disease. The V and J genes are TRBV6-5 and TRBJ2-5; a stretch of 8 junction bases matches TRBD2. The sample was peripheral blood. The CDR3 region: CASSPLAGTGETQYF. The bases are TGTGCCAGCAGTCCTTTAGCGGGGACGGGGGAGACCCAGTACTTC.